This T cell receptor (beta chain) was recorded in a study of T-cell reconstitution after alpha-beta-depleted transplantation in children. A TCRbeta library incorporating unique molecular identifiers was prepared. TCRdb re-derived calls from the PCR reads in MiXCR, one entry per CDR3 protein. The table lists about 540,000 distinct CDR3 sequences, 15% to 20% of them singletons. The CDR3 runs to 8 residues. Looked up from germline, CDR1 is SEHNR and CDR2 is FQNEAQ (reference sequence). Between the trimmed V and J ends, which lost 5 bases and 16 bases, there was a span of 6 bases. This clonotype was picked up a small number of times.

The TCR originated in a human donor who donated a stem cell graft to a child with acute lymphoblastic leukemia. The rearrangement links TRBV7-9 to TRBJ2-1; no clear D gene. The specimen was PBMCs from the stem cell graft donor, collected from the stem cell graft. The CDR3 is CASSGDFF. As DNA, the CDR3 is TGTGCCAGCAGCGGGGATTTCTTC.